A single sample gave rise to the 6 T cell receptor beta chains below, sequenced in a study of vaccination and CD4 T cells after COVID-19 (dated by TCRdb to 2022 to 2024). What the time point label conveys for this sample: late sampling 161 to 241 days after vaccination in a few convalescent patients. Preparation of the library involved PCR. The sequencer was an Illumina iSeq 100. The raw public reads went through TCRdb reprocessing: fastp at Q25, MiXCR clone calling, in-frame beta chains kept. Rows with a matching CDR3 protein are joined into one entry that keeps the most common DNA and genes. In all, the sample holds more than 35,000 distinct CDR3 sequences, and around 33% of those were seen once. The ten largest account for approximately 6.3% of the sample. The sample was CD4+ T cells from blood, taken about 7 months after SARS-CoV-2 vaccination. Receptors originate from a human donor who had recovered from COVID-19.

The CDR3 spells CASSHRGLYEQYF. For the CDR3, the DNA is TGTGCCAGCAGCCACAGGGGGCTTTACGAGCAGTACTTC. The chain is built from TRBV6-1 and TRBJ2-7; TRBD1 agrees at 9 bases. Unmatched junction bases numbered 4, after V lost 6 bases and J lost 4 bases. Germline CDR1 reads MNHNS; CDR2 reads SASEGT. The CDR3 length is 13 residues.

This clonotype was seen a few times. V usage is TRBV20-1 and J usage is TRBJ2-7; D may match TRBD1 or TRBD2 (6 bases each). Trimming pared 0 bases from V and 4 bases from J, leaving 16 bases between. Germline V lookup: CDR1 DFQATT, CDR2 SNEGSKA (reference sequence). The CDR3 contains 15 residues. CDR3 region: CSARDPRGRVYEQYF. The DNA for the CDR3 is TGCAGTGCTAGAGATCCCCGGGGGCGCGTATACGAGCAGTACTTC.

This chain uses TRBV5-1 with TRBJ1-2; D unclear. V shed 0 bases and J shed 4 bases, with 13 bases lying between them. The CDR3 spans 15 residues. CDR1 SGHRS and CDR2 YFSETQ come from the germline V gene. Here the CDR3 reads CASSLGEPNPYGYTF. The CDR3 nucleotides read TGCGCCAGCAGCTTGGGTGAACCAAATCCCTATGGCTACACCTTC.

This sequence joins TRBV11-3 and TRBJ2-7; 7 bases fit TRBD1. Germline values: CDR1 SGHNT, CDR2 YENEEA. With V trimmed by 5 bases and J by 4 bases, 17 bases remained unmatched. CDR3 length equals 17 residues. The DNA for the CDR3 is TGTGCCAGCAGCCCACGGGACAGCGTGTTACCTTGGTACGAGCAGTACTTC. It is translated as CASSPRDSVLPWYEQYF.

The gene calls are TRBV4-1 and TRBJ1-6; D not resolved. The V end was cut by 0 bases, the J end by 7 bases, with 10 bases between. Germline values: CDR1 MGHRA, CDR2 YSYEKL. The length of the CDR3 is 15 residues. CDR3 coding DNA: TGCGCCAGCAGCCAAGAGGACGGTCGAAATTCACCCCTCCACTTT. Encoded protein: CASSQEDGRNSPLHF.

The CDR3 spells CASTKDGRETQYF. The CDR3 bases are TGTGCCAGCACCAAAGATGGGCGAGAGACCCAGTACTTC. The chain has TRBV12-3 or TRBV12-4 and TRBJ2-7, with D unresolved. The J call may be faulty, since TRBJ2-5 better matches the DNA end. This CDR3 is 13 amino acids long.